A selection of T cell receptor beta chains follows, all from one sample in a study of CD8 T cells in ankylosing spondylitis. TCRdb re-analysed the 5' RACE reads in MiXCR, keeping a single row per CDR3 protein. Among 300,000 to 400,000 distinct CDR3 sequences listed, under 25% were seen once. The material sequenced was blood, either unsorted or a sorted T cell fraction (not recorded which). The origin of the receptors is a male donor with ankylosing spondylitis. Each CDR3 is given with its conserved first and last residue. A D gene is named only where the DNA matches it firmly. Some rows have no size entry. The others give once, few or many, or a class for an expanded clone.

v_gene: TRBV30; abundance: few; d_gene: -; j_gene: TRBJ2-3; CDR3nt: TGTGCCTGGAGTGTACGGGCGGTCACAGATACGCAGTATTTT; CDR3aa: CAWSVRAVTDTQYF
v_gene: TRBV7-8; abundance: -; d_gene: TRBD1; j_gene: TRBJ2-2; CDR3nt: TGTGCCAGCAGACCGGGACAGATCACCGGGGAGCTGTTTTTT; CDR3aa: CASRPGQITGELFF
v_gene: TRBV7-9; abundance: few; d_gene: -; j_gene: TRBJ1-3; CDR3nt: TGTGCCGGTATGTCAGGCTCTGGAAACACCATATATTTT; CDR3aa: CAGMSGSGNTIYF
v_gene: TRBV20-1; abundance: -; d_gene: TRBD2; j_gene: TRBJ2-3; CDR3nt: TGCAGTGCTCAGACTAGCGGCACAGATACGCAGTATTTT; CDR3aa: CSAQTSGTDTQYF
v_gene: TRBV12-3/TRBV12-4; abundance: -; d_gene: TRBD2; j_gene: TRBJ2-1; CDR3nt: TGTGCCAGCAGTTTAGGGGAGGGTCGGGTGCAGTTCTTC; CDR3aa: CASSLGEGRVQFF
v_gene: TRBV28; abundance: few; d_gene: -; j_gene: TRBJ2-7; CDR3nt: TGTGCCAGCAGTTTGGCGGTCTACGAGCAGTACTTC; CDR3aa: CASSLAVYEQYF
v_gene: TRBV3-1; abundance: -; d_gene: TRBD2; j_gene: TRBJ2-1; CDR3nt: TGTGCCAGCAGCCAAGAAATAGCGGGAGTTGAGCAGTTCTTC; CDR3aa: CASSQEIAGVEQFF
v_gene: TRBV12-3/TRBV12-4; abundance: few; d_gene: TRBD2; j_gene: TRBJ2-7; CDR3nt: TGTGCCAGCAGTCGGACTAGCGGGTCGGAGCAGTACTTC; CDR3aa: CASSRTSGSEQYF
v_gene: TRBV28; abundance: -; d_gene: -; j_gene: TRBJ2-3; CDR3nt: TGTGCCAGCAGTCCAGACTTCAACACAGATACGCAGTATTTT; CDR3aa: CASSPDFNTDTQYF
v_gene: TRBV29-1; abundance: many; d_gene: -; j_gene: TRBJ1-1; CDR3nt: TGCAGCGTTGTACTTCAGGTTGTGGCTTTCTTT; CDR3aa: CSVVLQVVAFF